One sample yielded the 2 T cell receptor beta chains listed below, sequenced in a study of cytomegalovirus exposure and HLA in healthy donors. The PCR contained 60 Vbeta and 13 Jbeta primers. Assay used: immunoSEQ multiplex PCR; TCRdb lists only in-frame clones, some missing. The sample's table shows some 150,000 clones. Material: PBMCs. These receptors came from a man aged 40-49 years in good health and CMV-seronegative.

The chain uses TRBV4-3 and TRBJ2-7, with D possibly matching TRBD2 (6 bases). Germline V gene data show CDR1 as LGHNA and CDR2 as YSLEER. The CDR3 extends over 16 amino acids. V was trimmed by 0 bases and J by 1 base, leaving 13 bases between them. CDR3: CASSQDLNRGSYEQYF. CDR3 DNA sequence: TGCGCCAGCAGCCAAGATTTGAATCGGGGGTCCTACGAGCAGTACTTC.

V usage is TRBV5-6 and J usage is TRBJ2-7, with 7 bases that match TRBD1. The V and J ends lost 4 bases and 9 bases, in that order; junction bases with no gene match: 7. The CDR3 length is 12 residues. Germline values: CDR1 SGHDT, CDR2 YYEEEE. DNA of the CDR3: TGTGCCAGCAGCCCTGGCCAGGGGGTGCAGTACTTC. Its translation is CASSPGQGVQYF.